The sequence of this T cell receptor beta chain was determined in a study of T cells after yellow fever vaccination. Background on the study: Preparation used SMART-Seq v4 Ultra Low Input for the low-cell-number fractions. Overall study results and limits: A faster peak, day 5 versus 15, was reached by the weaker secondary response.

With regard to this clonotype: Its target is not known.

TCRdb ran MiXCR on the 5' RACE reads and lists one entry per CDR3 protein. This sample has just under 600,000 distinct CDR3 sequences; less than 15% occur once, and the top ten carry about 14%. Here the sequenced sample was PBMCs, taken on the day of the yellow fever booster vaccination. The source is a man aged 25-45 years who received the YFV17D yellow fever vaccine.

CDR3 residues: CASSQSWGGNEQFF. As DNA, the CDR3 is TGCGCCAGCAGCCAGTCCTGGGGCGGGAATGAGCAGTTCTTC. This chain uses TRBV5-1 with TRBJ2-1, with D perhaps being TRBD1 or TRBD2 (5 bases each). Germline V lookup: CDR1 SGHRS, CDR2 YFSETQ. The CDR3 loop spans 14 amino acids. The V end lost 4 bases, the J end lost 7 bases, and 15 bases lay between the germline ends.